This T cell receptor beta chain was profiled in a study of human T cells and chemical hapten exposure. At the level of the study: While the roughly 25-week study was under way, patients received diphenylcyclopropenone on the scalp every week.

The time point was: patch test 3, about 24 weeks after DPC sensitization. Treatment indicated: therapeutic diphenylcyclopropenone sensitization with weekly scalp DPC. A single record per CDR3 protein comes from TCRdb applying MiXCR to the RACE reads. The sample has about 90,000 distinct CDR3 sequences, roughly a tenth seen once; the top ten hold about 0.95%. V gave up 10 bases and J gave up 0 bases, with 18 bases separating them. Germline loops: CDR1 MNHEY, CDR2 SVGEGT. The CDR3 spans 15 residues. This clonotype appeared many times. This material consisted of whole blood, taken in connection with sensitization to the hapten diphenylcyclopropenone (DPC). The V and J genes are TRBV6-2 or TRBV6-3 and TRBJ1-2; D not certain. The source of this sequence is a young woman with alopecia areata. Some clones in this sample may be carry-over from other donors' samples. The CDR3 DNA follows: TGTGCCACCAAGAACCAGGCCACCTCTAACTATGGCTACACCTTC. Protein: CATKNQATSNYGYTF.